This T cell receptor (beta chain) originates from a study of CD8+CD57+ T cells in acquired aplastic anemia. Genomic DNA acted as the template from which TCR beta VDJ combination and CDR3 sequence profiling were carried out. TCRdb analysed the reads with MiXCR anew, one entry per CDR3 protein. The sample holds about 200,000 distinct CDR3 sequences, around three fifths seen once. It was patients with CD8+CD57+ cell expansion by flow cytometry who were chosen for sequencing. The CDR3 runs 12 residues. Germline CDR1 LNHDA, CDR2 SQIVND (reference sequence). Trimming pared 1 base from V and 1 base from J, leaving 1 base between.

This TCR was recovered from a human donor with aplastic anemia. The chain is built from TRBV19 and TRBJ1-1; D uncertain. The specimen was sorted CD4+, CD8+, or CD8+CD57+ T cells (not recorded which) from PBMCs. The CDR3 is CASSIGNTEAFF. The DNA of the CDR3 is TGTGCCAGTAGTATAGGGAACACTGAAGCTTTCTTT.